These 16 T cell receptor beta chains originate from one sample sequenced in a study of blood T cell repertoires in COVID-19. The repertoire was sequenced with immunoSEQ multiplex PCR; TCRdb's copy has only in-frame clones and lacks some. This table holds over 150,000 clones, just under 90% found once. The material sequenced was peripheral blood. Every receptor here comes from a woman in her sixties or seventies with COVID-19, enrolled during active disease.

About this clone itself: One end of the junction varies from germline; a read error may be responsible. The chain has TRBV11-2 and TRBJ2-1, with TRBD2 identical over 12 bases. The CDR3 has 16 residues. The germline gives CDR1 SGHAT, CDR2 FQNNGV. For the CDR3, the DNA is TGTGCCAGCAGCCTAGATGGACTAGCGGGGCTTATAGAGCAGTTCTTC. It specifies CASSLDGLAGLIEQFF.

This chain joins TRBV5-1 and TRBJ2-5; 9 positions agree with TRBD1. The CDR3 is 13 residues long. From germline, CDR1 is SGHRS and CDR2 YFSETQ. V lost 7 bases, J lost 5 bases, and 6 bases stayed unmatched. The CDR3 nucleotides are TGCGCCAGCCAGACAGGGGGTATGGAGACCCAGTACTTC. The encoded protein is CASQTGGMETQYF.

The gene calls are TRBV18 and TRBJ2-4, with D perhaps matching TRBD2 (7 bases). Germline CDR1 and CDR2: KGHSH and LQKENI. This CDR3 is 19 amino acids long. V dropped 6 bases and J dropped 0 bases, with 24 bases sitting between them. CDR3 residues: CASSTTPAGAEIAKNIQYF. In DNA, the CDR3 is TGTGCCAGCTCTACCACTCCGGCGGGGGCTGAGATAGCCAAAAACATTCAGTACTTC.

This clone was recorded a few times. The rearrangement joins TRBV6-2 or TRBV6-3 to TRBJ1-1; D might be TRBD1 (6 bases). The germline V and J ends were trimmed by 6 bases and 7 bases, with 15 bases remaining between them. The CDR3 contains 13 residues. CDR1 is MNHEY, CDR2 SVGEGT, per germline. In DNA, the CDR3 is TGTGCCAGCAGCATGTACAGGGAGGGTGAAGCTTTCTTT. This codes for CASSMYREGEAFF.

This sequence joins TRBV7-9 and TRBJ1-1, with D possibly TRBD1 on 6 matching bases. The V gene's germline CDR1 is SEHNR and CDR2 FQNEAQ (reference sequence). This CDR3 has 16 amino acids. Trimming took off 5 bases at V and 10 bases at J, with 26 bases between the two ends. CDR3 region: CASSRIRDMGLGAAFF. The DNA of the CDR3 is TGTGCCAGCAGCCGGATCCGGGACATGGGCTTGGGTGCAGCTTTCTTT.

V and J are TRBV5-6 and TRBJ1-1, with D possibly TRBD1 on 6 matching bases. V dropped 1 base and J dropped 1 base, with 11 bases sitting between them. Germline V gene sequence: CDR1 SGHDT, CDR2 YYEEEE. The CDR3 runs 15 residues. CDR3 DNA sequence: TGTGCCAGCAGCTTGTCAATGGGACAGAACACTGAAGCTTTCTTT. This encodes CASSLSMGQNTEAFF.

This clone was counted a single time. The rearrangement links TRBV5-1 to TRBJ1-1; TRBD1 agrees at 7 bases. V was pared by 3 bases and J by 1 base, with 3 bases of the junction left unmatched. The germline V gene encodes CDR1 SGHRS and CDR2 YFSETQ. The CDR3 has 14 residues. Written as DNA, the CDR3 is TGCGCCAGCAGCTCCCAGGGGGAGAACACTGAAGCTTTCTTT. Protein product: CASSSQGENTEAFF. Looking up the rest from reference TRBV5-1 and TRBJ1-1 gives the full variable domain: KAGVTQTPRYLIKTRGQQVTLSCSPISGHRSVSWYQQTPGQGLQFLFEYFSETQRNKGNFPGRFSGRQFSNSRSEMNVSTLELGDSALYLCASSSQGENTEAFFGQGTRLTVV.

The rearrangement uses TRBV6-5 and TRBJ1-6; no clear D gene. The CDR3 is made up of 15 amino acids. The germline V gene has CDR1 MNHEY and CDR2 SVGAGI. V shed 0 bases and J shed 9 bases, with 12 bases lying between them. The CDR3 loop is CASSYSGLTSSPLHF. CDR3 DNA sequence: TGTGCCAGCAGTTACTCAGGACTCACGAGTTCACCCCTCCACTTT.

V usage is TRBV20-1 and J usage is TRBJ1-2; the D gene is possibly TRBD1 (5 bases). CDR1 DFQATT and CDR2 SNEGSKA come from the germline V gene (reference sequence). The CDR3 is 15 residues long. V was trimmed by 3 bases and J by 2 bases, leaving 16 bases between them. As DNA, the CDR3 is TGCAGTGCTAGTTCGGACAATCACTACAACTATGGCTACACCTTC. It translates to CSASSDNHYNYGYTF.

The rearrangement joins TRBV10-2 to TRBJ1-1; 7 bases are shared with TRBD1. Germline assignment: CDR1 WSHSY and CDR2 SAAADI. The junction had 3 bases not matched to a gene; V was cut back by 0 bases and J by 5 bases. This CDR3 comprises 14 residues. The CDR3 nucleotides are TGCGCCAGCAGTGAGTCGGGACAGAGGACTGAAGCTTTCTTT. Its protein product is CASSESGQRTEAFF.

The CDR3 loop is CASSRTGVGANEKLFF. Written as DNA, the CDR3 is TGCGCCAGCAGCCGGACAGGGGTTGGGGCTAATGAAAAACTGTTTTTT. This sequence joins TRBV5-1 and TRBJ1-4, with 9 bases fitting TRBD1. V shed 4 bases and J 3 bases; nucleotides not matched to a gene: 7. Germline-derived CDR1 and CDR2 are SGHRS and YFSETQ. The CDR3 is made up of 16 amino acids.

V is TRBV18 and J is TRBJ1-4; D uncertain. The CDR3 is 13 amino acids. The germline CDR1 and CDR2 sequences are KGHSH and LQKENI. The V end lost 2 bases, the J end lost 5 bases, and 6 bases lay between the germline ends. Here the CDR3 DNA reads TGTGCCAGCTCACCAGGGCCAAATGAAAAACTGTTTTTT. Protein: CASSPGPNEKLFF.

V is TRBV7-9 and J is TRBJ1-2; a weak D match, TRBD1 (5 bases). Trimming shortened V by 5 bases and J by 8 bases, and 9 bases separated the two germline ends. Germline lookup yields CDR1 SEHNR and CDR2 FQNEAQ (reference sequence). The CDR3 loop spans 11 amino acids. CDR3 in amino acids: CASSQTDGYTF. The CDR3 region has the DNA TGTGCCAGCAGCCAGACAGACGGCTACACCTTC.

CDR3 sequence: CASSAGLAGPGETQYF. The CDR3 bases are TGCGCCAGCAGTGCCGGACTAGCGGGGCCTGGGGAGACCCAGTACTTC. The V gene is TRBV10-2, the J gene TRBJ2-5, with TRBD2 identical over 12 bases. There are 16 residues in the CDR3. The junction had 8 bases not matched to a gene; V was cut back by 4 bases and J by 5 bases. Looked up from germline, CDR1 is WSHSY and CDR2 is SAAADI.

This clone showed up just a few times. Written as DNA, the CDR3 is TGTGCCAGCACTATCGACTATAATTCACCCCTCCACTTT. Encoded protein: CASTIDYNSPLHF. The V call is TRBV27, the J call TRBJ1-6; no clear D. CDR3 length: 13 amino acids. V was pared by 7 bases and J by 3 bases, with 7 bases between. CDR1 is MNHEY and CDR2 is SMNVEV in the germline V gene (reference sequence).

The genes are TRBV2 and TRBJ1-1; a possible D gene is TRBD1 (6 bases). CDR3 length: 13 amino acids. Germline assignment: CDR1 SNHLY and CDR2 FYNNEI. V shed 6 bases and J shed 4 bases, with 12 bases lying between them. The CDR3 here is CASREGGVTEAFF. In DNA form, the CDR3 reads TGTGCCAGCAGGGAGGGGGGGGTCACTGAAGCTTTCTTT.